This T cell receptor (beta chain) was obtained from a study of blood T cell repertoires in COVID-19. The wider study: Samples of COVID-19 (acute and convalescent) were obtained from the United States, Italy and Spain. The cDNA or gDNA used as material had been derived from T cells, B-cell-depleted T cells, or PBMCs.

Germline lookup yields CDR1 LNHDA and CDR2 SQIVND (reference sequence). V lost 10 bases to trimming and J lost 0 bases, with 18 bases between them. CDR3 size: 16 residues. Original handling: Reference gene primer amplification gave nucleated cell count estimates. Clones were read by immunoSEQ multiplex PCR, and TCRdb kept only the in-frame ones, dropping some. D and trimming were read from the DNA, whereas the V and J calls and clone size are those reported in that table. Of roughly 190,000 clones listed, roughly 80% were seen once; the top ten hold roughly 5.2%. The clonotype comes from an older woman with acute COVID-19. The specimen was PBMCs or T cells enriched from blood (not recorded which). The chain links TRBV19 to TRBJ2-2; the D is unclear. The CDR3 region has the DNA TGTGCCATTTCAATCTTACCTACTACGAACACCGGGGAGCTGTTTTTT. Protein sequence: CAISILPTTNTGELFF.